This T cell receptor beta chain came from a study of T cells after yellow fever vaccination. The study, taken as a whole, reports: Abundant bulk-population clonotypes could contaminate the FACS-sorted repertoires.

Details on this clonotype: Its antigen is not identified.

A process of 5'RACE template switching, which added a universal primer site and UMIs, was used to make TCR cDNA. TCRdb re-called the 5' RACE reads with MiXCR, one entry per CDR3 protein. The sample holds approximately 600,000 distinct CDR3 sequences, about 12% seen once. The V end was cut by 9 bases, the J end by 5 bases, with 18 bases between. The CDR3 contains 14 residues. The origin of this receptor is a man aged 25 to 40 who received the YFV17D yellow fever vaccine. The rearrangement joins TRBV12-3 or TRBV12-4 to TRBJ2-3; D is perhaps TRBD2 (6 bases). This sample comprised PBMCs, obtained on the day of the yellow fever booster vaccination. The CDR3 sequence: CASTRGRDQDTQYF. For the CDR3, the DNA is TGTGCCAGTACCCGCGGGCGGGACCAAGATACGCAGTATTTT.